This TCR beta chain was recovered during a study of cytomegalovirus exposure and HLA in healthy donors. General study points: Per a prior analysis, the majority of TCR beta V segments were productive roughly 90% or roughly 30% of the time. V- and J-gene trimming of TCR beta was linked (in a later analysis) to a missense DCLRE1C variant. Most TCR sequences were uncommon, yet certain public TCRs appeared in many donors. The authors assumed roughly uniform sequencing depth across donors for presence/absence analyses.

About this clone: Its target is not known.

The CDR3 extends over 14 amino acids. Germline V lookup: CDR1 LNHDA, CDR2 SQIVND (reference sequence). The V gene lost 10 bases and the J gene lost 0 bases, with 15 bases spanning the gap. Vbeta (60) and Jbeta (13) primers were used in the PCR. Measured with immunoSEQ multiplex PCR; TCRdb has only the in-frame clones, and not every one. In the table there are about 98,000 clones, roughly 80% of which are singletons. This TCR came from a man in his fifties or sixties in good health and CMV-seropositive. The chain carries TRBV19 and TRBJ1-1; D is perhaps TRBD1 (6 bases). Sequencing input: PBMCs. The CDR3 DNA reads as TGTGCCACCCGGGGGGGGCTAATGAACACTGAAGCTTTCTTT. Amino acids: CATRGGLMNTEAFF.